This T cell receptor beta chain appears in the sequencing data of a study of cytomegalovirus exposure and HLA in healthy donors. Primers included in the PCR were 60 Vbeta and 13 Jbeta primers. Assay used: immunoSEQ multiplex PCR; TCRdb lists only in-frame clones, some missing. The sample contains about 82,000 clones, 80% to 90% of which appear only once. V was pared by 5 bases and J by 7 bases, with 4 bases of the junction left unmatched. CDR1 is SGHVS, CDR2 FQNEAQ, per germline. The CDR3 runs to 13 residues. General observations from the study: The investigators catalogued about 170 TCR beta chains as cytomegalovirus-associated. The classifier, whose performance was assessed in both the original and validation cohorts, reportedly diagnosed cytomegalovirus status with high specificity and sensitivity. The authors assumed roughly uniform sequencing depth across donors for presence/absence analyses.

Concerning this clone: What it binds is not known.

The rearrangement joins TRBV7-8 to TRBJ1-2; 10 bases agree with TRBD1. The origin of this receptor is a man between 65 and 85 years old in good health and CMV-seropositive. Sequencing used PBMCs. The CDR3 region is CASSPRDRGGYTF. Here the CDR3 DNA reads TGTGCCAGCAGCCCCCGGGACAGGGGTGGCTACACCTTC.